One and the same sample provided the 12 T cell receptor beta chains below, sequenced in a study of cytomegalovirus exposure and HLA in healthy donors (dated by TCRdb to 2017 to 2019). Library preparation used the immunoSEQ multiplex PCR assay. The multiplex PCR relied on a mix of 60 forward primers for TCR Vbeta segments and 13 reverse primers for TCR Jbeta segments. Here the immuneACCESS table is served through TCRdb, limited to in-frame sequences with V and J called. Missing clones are a known gap in these copies; in checked studies unresolved V genes cover under half, and the rest lacks a known reason. This sample holds about 160,000 clones; 75% to 80% were observed only once. The top ten hold around 1% of the sample. The material sequenced was PBMCs. These receptors were collected from a woman aged 45 to 65 in good health and CMV-seropositive.

The CDR3 loop is CATSKGQGYSPLHF. DNA of the CDR3: TGTGCCACCAGTAAGGGACAGGGTTATTCACCCCTCCACTTT. The rearrangement uses TRBV15 and TRBJ1-6, with 9 bases identical to TRBD1. This CDR3 is 14 amino acids long. Germline trimming cut 6 bases from V and 8 bases from J; bases unmatched to any gene: 5. The germline gives CDR1 LNHNV, CDR2 YYDKDF (reference sequence).

The chain joins TRBV9 to TRBJ2-1; 7 bases align to TRBD2. The V and J ends lost 4 bases and 4 bases, in that order; junction bases with no gene match: 17. This CDR3 contains 18 residues. The germline gives CDR1 SGDLS, CDR2 YYNGEE. The DNA of the CDR3 is TGTGCCAGCAGCCCAGGAGGTTGGCGGAGCGGGATTTACAATGAGCAGTTCTTC. Residues: CASSPGGWRSGIYNEQFF. The full variable domain, with the rest looked up from reference TRBV9 and TRBJ2-1, is DSGVTQTPKHLITATGQRVTLRCSPRSGDLSVYWYQQSLDQGLQFLIQYYNGEERAKGNILERFSAQQFPDLHSELNLSSLELGDSALYFCASSPGGWRSGIYNEQFFGPGTRLTVL.

This rearrangement joins TRBV9 to TRBJ1-2, with D hard to call. Deletions cut 0 bases from V and 6 bases from J, with 3 bases between. The CDR3 has 11 residues. The germline CDR1 and CDR2 sequences are SGDLS and YYNGEE. This chain's CDR3 is CASSVADGYTF. As DNA, the CDR3 is TGTGCCAGCAGCGTAGCGGATGGCTACACCTTC.

The chain links TRBV9 to TRBJ1-2, with a tentative D call TRBD1 (5 bases). This CDR3 is 15 amino acids long. Germline V gene data show CDR1 as SGDLS and CDR2 as YYNGEE. Trimming stripped 3 bases from V and 2 bases from J, with 14 bases between. The CDR3 region is CASSAGGNTNYGYTF. In DNA form, the CDR3 reads TGTGCCAGCAGCGCTGGGGGGAACACCAACTATGGCTACACCTTC.

This clone has more than one count but fewer than ten. The genes are TRBV18 and TRBJ2-7; the match to TRBD1 covers 7 bases. This CDR3 has 14 amino acids. Germline V lookup: CDR1 KGHSH, CDR2 LQKENI. With V trimmed by 3 bases and J by 0 bases, 2 bases remained unmatched. CDR3 DNA sequence: TGTGCCAGCTCACCGTGGGACAGCTCCTACGAGCAGTACTTC. The encoded protein is CASSPWDSSYEQYF.

This clone was seen a few times. In DNA form, the CDR3 reads TGTGCCAGCGGTTCGGGACAGGGGGTCTACAATGAGCAGTTCTTC. Translating it yields CASGSGQGVYNEQFF. The rearrangement joins TRBV11-2 to TRBJ2-1, with TRBD1 matching 11 bases. CDR1 and CDR2 from the germline V gene are SGHAT and FQNNGV. There are 15 residues in the CDR3. Germline trimming cut 8 bases from V and 3 bases from J; bases unmatched to any gene: 6. The whole variable domain, filled in from reference TRBV11-2 and TRBJ2-1, reads EAGVAQSPRYKIIEKRQSVAFWCNPISGHATLYWYQQILGQGPKLLIQFQNNGVVDDSQLPKDRFSAERLKGVDSTLKIQPAKLEDSAVYLCASGSGQGVYNEQFFGPGTRLTVL.

A remark on this clone: The sample holds other DNA sequences that translate to the same CDR3. The chain uses TRBV28 and TRBJ2-5; 12 nucleotides line up with TRBD2. The length of the CDR3 is 16 residues. In germline, CDR1 is MDHEN, CDR2 SYDVKM. The ends lost 3 bases at V and 2 bases at J; junction bases unmatched: 4. CDR3 loop: CASSLLAGGPQETQYF. The CDR3, as DNA: TGTGCCAGCAGTTTGCTAGCGGGGGGGCCTCAAGAGACCCAGTACTTC.

The genes are TRBV11-2 and TRBJ2-3; a weak D match, TRBD1 (5 bases). The CDR3 length is 13 residues. Germline CDR1 is SGHAT and CDR2 is FQNNGV. Trimming removed 1 base at V and 4 bases at J, with 6 bases between. CDR3 loop: CASSLAGPDTQYF. The CDR3 nucleotides are TGTGCCAGCAGCTTAGCAGGGCCAGATACGCAGTATTTT.

V is TRBV2 and J is TRBJ2-5, with D maybe TRBD1 (6 bases). CDR3 length: 13 amino acids. Germline V gene sequence: CDR1 SNHLY, CDR2 FYNNEI. V was cut by 4 bases and J by 6 bases, with 12 bases left in between. The CDR3 region is CASSADSSQTQYF. The CDR3 DNA reads as TGTGCCAGCAGTGCGGACAGTTCTCAGACCCAGTACTTC.

The chain is built from TRBV19 and TRBJ2-5; 14 bases align to TRBD2. The ends lost 11 bases at V and 0 bases at J; junction bases unmatched: 8. The germline gives CDR1 LNHDA, CDR2 SQIVND (reference sequence). The CDR3 has 16 amino acids. In DNA form, the CDR3 reads TGTGCCTCAAAATGGACTAGCGGGGGGAACCAAGAGACCCAGTACTTC. It encodes CASKWTSGGNQETQYF.

This chain connects TRBV15 to TRBJ2-7, with 9 positions matching TRBD2. Germline V gene data show CDR1 as LNHNV and CDR2 as YYDKDF (reference sequence). The CDR3 runs 15 residues. The J segment lost 5 bases and the V segment lost 2 bases, leaving 7 bases of the junction unmatched. CDR3 sequence reads: CATSRRLAGHHEQYF. Written as DNA, the CDR3 is TGTGCCACCAGCAGAAGGCTAGCGGGACACCACGAGCAGTACTTC.

Comment on this clone: Its ends do not fully match the called genes, so a read error is possible. V usage is TRBV5-8 and J usage is TRBJ1-2; weak D call: TRBD1 (6 bases). Germline values: CDR1 SGHTS, CDR2 YDEGEE. The CDR3 covers 11 residues. The CDR3 nucleotides are TGTGCCAGCAGCTTGTCGCGACAGGTATCCTTC. It translates to CASSLSRQVSF. The whole variable domain, filled in from reference TRBV5-8 and TRBJ1-2, reads EAGVTQSPTHLIKTRGQQATLRCSPISGHTSVYWYQQALGLGLQFLLWYDEGEERNRGNFPPRFSGRQFPNYSSELNVNALELEDSALYLCASSLSRQVSFGSGTRLTVV.